This T cell receptor (beta chain) was observed in a study of tumor-infiltrating lymphocytes in primary liver carcinoma. At the level of the study: Among the tumors, stages were T1-T3 N0M0 and sizes about 4 to 11 cm.

This clonotype was recorded many times. Its antigen is as yet unknown. Trimming took off 9 bases at V and 11 bases at J, with 10 bases between the two ends. CDR1 is MNHNY and CDR2 is SVGAGI in the germline V gene (reference sequence). The CDR3 runs to 10 residues. Study results and limitations: Paired tumor-adjacent and tumor-blood samples overlapped less than tumor region pairs did.

Co-extracted RNA and DNA came from roughly 21-30 mg of unsorted bulk tissue. The authors made TCR beta cDNA from around 500 ng total RNA with a constant-region primer. Slightly modified ARM-PCR served as the procedure for the TCR beta libraries. These libraries came from three rounds of nested multiplex PCR. In the first two PCR rounds, TRBV1-TRBV30 forward primers were paired with a C-beta reverse primer, and each round lasted around 10 cycles. Each CDR3 protein is one row after TCRdb ran MiXCR on the multiplex PCR reads. Of about 96,000 distinct CDR3 sequences listed, just over 65% were seen once; the top ten hold around 25%.

Source material: tumor-adjacent normal liver tissue. The chain carries TRBV6-6 and TRBJ1-4; possible D gene TRBD1, 5 bases. The receptor was derived from a man in his forties with primary liver carcinoma and hepatitis B virus infection. CDR3: CASFGGKLFF. CDR3 nucleotide sequence: TGTGCCAGTTTCGGGGGGAAACTGTTTTTT.